The 18 T cell receptor beta chains listed next were all sequenced from one sample in a study of read filtering for tumor transcriptome and immune sequencing. From 400 to 450 ng of RNA, a library with molecular barcoded alpha/delta and beta/gamma adaptors was made. TCRdb reanalysed the reads using MiXCR and keeps one entry per CDR3 protein. Among tens of thousands of distinct CDR3 sequences listed, around 21% were seen once. Source material: a population of CD138-negative cells sorted from bone marrow. Receptors originate from a donor aged 40 or over with multiple myeloma.

This clonotype was seen ten or more times. The chain carries TRBV27 and TRBJ1-5, with D maybe TRBD1 (6 bases). The V gene's germline CDR1 is MNHEY and CDR2 SMNVEV (reference sequence). The V end was cut by 5 bases, the J end by 7 bases, with 21 bases between. This CDR3 has 16 amino acids. The CDR3 coding sequence is TGTGCCAGCAGTCTGCGAGGGGGACAAGACAGACAGCCCCAGCATTTT. Its translation: CASSLRGGQDRQPQHF.

About this clonotype itself: One junction end disagrees with the germline gene, perhaps due to a read error. The chain is built from TRBV23-1 and TRBJ2-1; no clear D gene. TRBV23-1 is labeled an ORF, and its function is uncertain. The CDR3 length is 16 residues. For the CDR3, the DNA is TGCGCCAGCAGTCAATACCGCCTGGGTACCTACAATGGGCAGTTCTTT. This encodes CASSQYRLGTYNGQFF.

This clonotype appeared many times. The rearrangement uses TRBV29-1 and TRBJ2-7; 7 positions match TRBD1. The junction had 8 bases not matched to a gene; V was cut back by 6 bases and J by 3 bases. This CDR3 is 13 amino acids long. The germline V gene has CDR1 SQVTM and CDR2 ANQGSEA. The CDR3 here is CSVGTVELYEQYF. In DNA, the CDR3 is TGCAGCGTGGGGACAGTAGAACTCTACGAGCAGTACTTC.

This clonotype was seen ten or more times. The chain is built from TRBV7-3 and TRBJ2-1; no clear D. V lost 4 bases and J 10 bases, leaving 23 bases between the germline ends. This CDR3 spans 16 amino acids. Germline V gives CDR1 SGHTA, CDR2 FQGTGA. In DNA, the CDR3 is TGTGCCAGCAGCTCCCGTGGTGGGATCTCTTCCGTAGAGCAGTTCTTC. Translation: CASSSRGGISSVEQFF. Variable domain in full (rest from reference TRBV7-3 and TRBJ2-1): GAGVSQTPSNKVTEKGKYVELRCDPISGHTALYWYRQSLGQGPEFLIYFQGTGAADDSGLPNDRFFAVRPEGSVSTLKIQRTERGDSAVYLCASSSRGGISSVEQFFGPGTRLTVL.

On this clonotype: A much larger clone differs by one base, so this may be a read error. The V and J genes are TRBV4-1 and TRBJ2-7; 11 bases fit TRBD1. This CDR3 is 15 amino acids long. The germline gives CDR1 MGHRA, CDR2 YSYEKL. CDR3 sequence: CVSSQRTGGEYEQYF. CDR3 DNA: TGCGTCAGCAGCCAACGGACAGGGGGCGAGTACGAGCAGTACTTC.

Worth noting for this clonotype: One end of the junction fails to match germline, which may point to a read error. The J gene is TRBJ1-3, the V gene TRBV28, with D uncertain. The CDR3 sequence is 14 residues long. The germline gives CDR1 MDHEN, CDR2 SYDVKM. The CDR3 coding sequence is TGTGCCAACAGTTTAGGTCTAAAAGGAAACACCATATATTTT. Amino acid sequence: CANSLGLKGNTIYF.

This clonotype was seen ten or more times. The chain recombines TRBV2 with TRBJ1-5; tentative D call: TRBD1 (6 bases). Germline CDR1 and CDR2: SNHLY and FYNNEI. Trimming took 6 bases from V and 2 from J, leaving 14 bases between them. The CDR3 totals 15 residues. The CDR3: CASSYTEGGNQPQHF. The DNA for the CDR3 is TGTGCCAGCAGCTACACGGAGGGGGGCAATCAGCCCCAGCATTTT.

Details on this clonotype: One end of the junction does not line up with germline, which may come from a read error. The chain joins TRBV20-1 to TRBJ1-5, with 9 bases matching TRBD1. The germline V gene has CDR1 DFQATT and CDR2 SNEGSKA (reference sequence). The CDR3 runs 16 residues. This CDR3 is CSARRVTGGSSQPQHF. CDR3 DNA sequence: TGCAGTGCTAGAAGGGTGACAGGGGGAAGCAGTCAGCCCCAGCATTTT.

This clonotype was seen repeatedly, ten times or more. The chain links TRBV19 to TRBJ2-1, with D possibly TRBD1 on 5 matching bases. Trimming pared 6 bases from V and 4 bases from J, leaving 16 bases between. Germline CDR1 LNHDA, CDR2 SQIVND (reference sequence). This CDR3 has 15 amino acids. The CDR3 is CASRGLAALYNEQFF. CDR3 DNA: TGTGCCAGTAGGGGGCTGGCAGCTTTATACAATGAGCAGTTCTTC.

As regards this clonotype: A single base separates this from a much larger clone, so it may be a read error. V and J are TRBV20-1 and TRBJ1-1, with a possible D match to TRBD1 (6 bases). The germline V and J ends were trimmed by 3 bases and 5 bases, with 22 bases remaining between them. Germline values: CDR1 DFQATT, CDR2 SNEGSKA (reference sequence). The CDR3 totals 16 residues. The DNA of the CDR3 is TGCAGTGCTAGGTCTATTACAGGGTCTGCGGAAACTGAAGCTTTCTTT. This gives the protein CSARSITGSAETEAFF.

This clonotype was found many times. The chain combines TRBV7-9 with TRBJ1-5, with a tentative D call TRBD1 (5 bases). The CDR3 is 17 residues long. The V gene's germline CDR1 is SEHNR and CDR2 FQNEAQ (reference sequence). Trimming cost V 1 base and J 3 bases, with 16 bases left between them. In nucleotides, the CDR3 is TGTGCCAGCAGCTTAGGATACGGGGTCAGGGACAATCAGCCCCAGCATTTT. Residues: CASSLGYGVRDNQPQHF.

On this clonotype: Lacking the conserved final phenylalanine or tryptophan, this CDR3 likely reflects a read error. V gene TRBV11-1 combines with J gene TRBJ2-1; 9 nucleotides match TRBD2. Germline assignment: CDR1 SGHAT and CDR2 FQDESV (reference sequence). This CDR3 region has 15 residues. The CDR3 bases are TGCGCCAGCAGCTTGGAGGCGGGGGGGTACGATGAGCAGTTCCTC. It encodes CASSLEAGGYDEQFL.

Concerning this clonotype itself: One end of the junction varies from germline; a read error may be responsible. The chain joins TRBV11-2 to TRBJ2-1; the match to TRBD2 covers 9 bases. This CDR3 spans 17 amino acids. Germline CDR1 reads SGHAT; CDR2 reads FQNNGV. In DNA form, the CDR3 reads TGTGCCATCAGCTTAGTCCTGACGGGACTAGCTGTCAATGAGCAGTTCTTC. This encodes CAISLVLTGLAVNEQFF.

The rearrangement links TRBV11-2 to TRBJ2-5; perhaps TRBD1 as D (5 bases). The CDR3 has 13 residues. V shed 7 bases and J shed 9 bases, with 18 bases lying between them. Germline assignment: CDR1 SGHAT and CDR2 FQNNGV. CDR3 region: CASTVDSRRAQYF. The CDR3, as DNA: TGTGCCAGCACCGTCGACAGTCGCAGGGCCCAGTACTTC.

This clonotype has at least ten counts. The chain is built from TRBV11-2 and TRBJ2-7; 8 bases map to TRBD2. CDR1 and CDR2 (germline): SGHAT, FQNNGV. The CDR3 loop spans 17 amino acids. V shed 5 bases and J 0 bases; nucleotides not matched to a gene: 12. The CDR3 DNA follows: TGTGCCAGCAGCCGCACGCAACTAGCGGATTTCTCCTACGAGCAGTACTTC. It is translated as CASSRTQLADFSYEQYF.

Ten or more counts support this clonotype. The chain employs TRBV19 and TRBJ2-5; D is unclear. This CDR3 region has 8 residues. CDR1 is LNHDA, CDR2 SQIVND, per germline (reference sequence). V shed 8 bases and J shed 13 bases, with 8 bases lying between them. Here the CDR3 reads CASRQAYF. In DNA, the CDR3 is TGTGCCAGTCGTCAGGCGTACTTC.

This clonotype was detected ten times or more. V gene TRBV7-8 combines with J gene TRBJ2-7; D is perhaps TRBD1 or TRBD2 (5 bases each). CDR1 is SGHVS and CDR2 is FQNEAQ in the germline V gene. Between the trimmed V and J ends, which lost 5 bases and 1 base, there was a span of 15 bases. The CDR3 covers 15 residues. In nucleotides, the CDR3 is TGTGCCAGCAGCCCACGGGACGGAAGATCCTACGAGCAGTACTTC. This encodes CASSPRDGRSYEQYF.

This clonotype was recorded at least ten times. The V gene is TRBV20-1, the J gene TRBJ1-5, with a possible D match to TRBD1 (5 bases). Germline CDR1 reads DFQATT; CDR2 reads SNEGSKA (reference sequence). V lost 0 bases to trimming and J lost 8 bases, with 17 bases between them. The CDR3 runs 15 residues. The CDR3 DNA sequence: TGCAGTGCTAGAGATCCGGGAGAGGGAGGGGAGCCCCAGCATTTT. Translated: CSARDPGEGGEPQHF.